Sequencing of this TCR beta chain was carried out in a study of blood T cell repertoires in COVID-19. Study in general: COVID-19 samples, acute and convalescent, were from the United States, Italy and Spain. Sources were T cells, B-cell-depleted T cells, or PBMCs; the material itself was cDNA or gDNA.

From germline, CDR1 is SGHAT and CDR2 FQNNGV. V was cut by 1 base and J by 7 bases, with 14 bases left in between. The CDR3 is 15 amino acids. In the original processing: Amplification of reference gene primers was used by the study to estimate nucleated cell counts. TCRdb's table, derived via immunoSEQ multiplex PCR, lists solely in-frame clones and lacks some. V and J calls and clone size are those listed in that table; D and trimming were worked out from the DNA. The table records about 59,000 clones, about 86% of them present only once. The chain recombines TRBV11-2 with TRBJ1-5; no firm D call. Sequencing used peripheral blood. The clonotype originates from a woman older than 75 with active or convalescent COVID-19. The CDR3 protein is CASSLGGFGGQPQHF. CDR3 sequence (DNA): TGTGCCAGCAGCTTAGGAGGGTTTGGAGGGCAGCCCCAGCATTTT.